This T cell receptor beta chain comes out of a study of blood T cell repertoires in COVID-19. The wider study: Both acute and convalescent COVID-19 samples were obtained from the United States, Italy and Spain. PBMCs, B-cell-depleted T cells, or T cells were the source of the cDNA or gDNA that made up the material.

Germline CDR1 SGHTA, CDR2 FQGNSA. The CDR3 sequence is 18 residues long. V lost 0 bases to trimming and J lost 0 bases, with 15 bases between them. Original methodology: Nucleated cell number was recorded as an estimate derived from reference gene primer amplification. Clones were sequenced by immunoSEQ multiplex PCR, and TCRdb holds only the in-frame ones, with some missing. V and J calls and clone size come straight from that table; D and trimming were deduced from the DNA. In the table there are about 150,000 clones, about 89% of which are singletons. The receptor was isolated from an elderly man with acute or convalescent COVID-19. The sequenced sample was peripheral blood. V usage is TRBV7-2 and J usage is TRBJ1-3; maybe TRBD1 (6 bases). The DNA for the CDR3 is TGTGCCAGCAGCTTAGCGACCGGGGGGGCTCCCTCTGGAAACACCATATATTTT. Translating gives CASSLATGGAPSGNTIYF.